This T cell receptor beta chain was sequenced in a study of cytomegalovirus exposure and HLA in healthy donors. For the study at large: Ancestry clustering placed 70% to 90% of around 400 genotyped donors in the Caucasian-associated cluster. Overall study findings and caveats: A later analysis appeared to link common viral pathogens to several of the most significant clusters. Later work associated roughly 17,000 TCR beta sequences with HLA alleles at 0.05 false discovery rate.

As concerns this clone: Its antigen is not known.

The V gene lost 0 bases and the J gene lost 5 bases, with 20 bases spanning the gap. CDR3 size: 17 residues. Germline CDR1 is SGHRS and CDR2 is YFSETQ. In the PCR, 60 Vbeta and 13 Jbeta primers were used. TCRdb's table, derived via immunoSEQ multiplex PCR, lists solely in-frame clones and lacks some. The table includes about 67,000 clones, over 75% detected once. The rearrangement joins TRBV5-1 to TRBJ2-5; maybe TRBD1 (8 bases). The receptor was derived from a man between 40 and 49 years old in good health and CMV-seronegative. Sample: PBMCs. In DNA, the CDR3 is TGCGCCAGCAGCTTGGCCCCCGGACAGGGAGGGCCGGAGACCCAGTACTTC. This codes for CASSLAPGQGGPETQYF.